Listed below are T cell receptor beta chains from one sample, sequenced in a study of blood T cell repertoires in COVID-19. Data came from immunoSEQ multiplex PCR; TCRdb stores just in-frame clones and leaves some out. The sample records 100,000 to 150,000 clones, 81% being singletons. The specimen sequenced was peripheral blood. Source of these receptors: a woman aged 50 to 60 with acute or convalescent COVID-19. Each CDR3 is given with its conserved first and last residue. Fields, in order: J gene, clone size, D gene, V gene, CDR3 protein, CDR3 DNA. D genes are given only for firm matches. Some rows have no size entry. The others give once, few or many, or a class for an expanded clone.

>TRBJ2-7|-|TRBD2|TRBV10-2
CASSAGTRANEQYF
TGCGCCAGCAGTGCCGGGACTAGGGCCAACGAGCAGTACTTC
>TRBJ1-2|-|TRBD1|TRBV6-2/TRBV6-3
CASSYPGQGNYGYTF
TGTGCCAGCAGTTACCCAGGACAGGGAAACTATGGCTACACCTTC
>TRBJ1-2|-|-|TRBV5-4
CASSLGRGFDYGYTF
TGTGCCAGCAGCTTGGGACGGGGTTTCGACTATGGCTACACCTTC
>TRBJ2-7|-|TRBD1|TRBV2
CASSVDRGLDEQYF
TGTGCCAGCAGCGTGGACAGGGGGCTCGACGAGCAGTACTTC
>TRBJ2-2|-|-|TRBV10-1
CASSRLTNTGELFF
TGCGCCAGCAGTCGGTTAACGAACACCGGGGAGCTGTTTTTT
>TRBJ1-1|-|TRBD1|TRBV28
CASSSGQGYTEAFF
TGTGCCAGCAGTTCTGGACAGGGGTACACTGAAGCTTTCTTT
>TRBJ2-5|-|TRBD2|TRBV12-5
CASGLVVSGAETQYF
TGTGCTAGTGGTTTGGTTGTTAGCGGGGCGGAGACCCAGTACTTC
>TRBJ1-2|-|TRBD1|TRBV20-1
CSASSGTGGGYGYTF
TGCAGTGCTAGTTCGGGGACAGGGGGCGGTTATGGCTACACCTTC
>TRBJ1-2|-|TRBD1|TRBV10-3
CAISGGQGAANYGYTF
TGTGCCATCAGTGGGGGGCAGGGGGCCGCTAACTATGGCTACACCTTC
>TRBJ2-3|-|TRBD2|TRBV25-1
CASSDAGLAGLDTQYF
TGTGCCAGCAGTGACGCAGGACTAGCGGGACTAGATACGCAGTATTTT
>TRBJ1-1|-|-|TRBV2
CASSLQVTSEAFF
TGTGCCAGCAGTTTGCAGGTGACGTCTGAAGCTTTCTTT
>TRBJ1-3|few|-|TRBV7-9
CASSLSQGWGNTIYF
TGTGCCAGCAGCTTATCACAGGGATGGGGAAACACCATATATTTT
>TRBJ2-3|-|TRBD2|TRBV10-2
CASSELAGGLDTQYF
TGCGCCAGCAGTGAGCTAGCGGGGGGTCTAGATACGCAGTATTTT
>TRBJ1-4|-|-|TRBV18
CASSSDSLGLFF
TGTGCCAGCTCATCGGACAGCCTTGGACTGTTTTTT
>TRBJ2-2|-|-|TRBV9
CASSVAAEGGELFF
TGTGCCAGCAGCGTAGCGGCCGAGGGCGGGGAGCTGTTTTTT
>TRBJ2-3|-|TRBD2|TRBV27
CASSLRLAGTDTQYF
TGTGCCAGCAGTTTAAGACTAGCGGGGACAGATACGCAGTATTTT
>TRBJ2-1|-|TRBD2|TRBV13
CASSPTPGLAGGANNEQFF
TGTGCCAGCAGCCCAACGCCGGGACTAGCGGGAGGCGCGAACAATGAGCAGTTCTTC
>TRBJ2-7|-|-|TRBV10-3
CAIRSMRAGADEQYF
TGTGCCATCAGGTCTATGAGGGCAGGAGCGGACGAGCAGTACTTC
>TRBJ2-2|-|-|TRBV9
CASSVRQGTGELFF
TGTGCCAGCAGCGTCAGGCAGGGCACCGGGGAGCTGTTTTTT
>TRBJ1-1|-|-|TRBV6-5
CASSTGRMNTEAFF
TGTGCCAGCAGTACAGGGAGAATGAACACTGAAGCTTTCTTT
>TRBJ1-1|few|TRBD1|TRBV18
CASSQGGDTEAFF
TGTGCCAGCTCCCAGGGGGGAGACACTGAAGCTTTCTTT
>TRBJ2-5|-|TRBD2|TRBV2
CASTPRLAWETQYF
TGTGCCAGCACTCCCAGACTAGCGTGGGAGACCCAGTACTTC